The text below deals with one T cell receptor (beta chain). The antigen is undetermined. Selection for sequencing was limited to patients who had shown CD8+CD57+ cell expansion by flow cytometry. The enrolled patients all had severe acquired aplastic anemia. Germline values: CDR1 SGHKS, CDR2 YYEKEE (reference sequence). V was trimmed by 0 bases and J by 2 bases, leaving 10 bases between them. This CDR3 has 15 residues. TCR beta VDJ and CDR3 were profiled, and genomic DNA was the template. TCRdb used MiXCR to reprocess the reads, holding one entry per CDR3 protein. This sample has roughly 290,000 distinct CDR3 sequences, with 56% found just once. These data come from a study of CD8+CD57+ T cells in acquired aplastic anemia. Study results and caveats: Any difference that existed in CD8+ Simpson's diversity between patients and controls was not significant.

This chain links TRBV5-5 with TRBJ2-3; possible D gene TRBD2, 5 bases. The clonotype was recovered from a human donor with aplastic anemia. Sequenced: sorted CD4+, CD8+, or CD8+CD57+ T cells (not recorded which) from PBMCs. The CDR3 spells CASSLAGYHTDTQYF. CDR3 DNA sequence: TGTGCCAGCAGCTTGGCGGGGTACCACACAGATACGCAGTATTTT.